At least ten counts were recorded for the clone carrying this TCR beta chain. This entry comes from a study of T cells in Graves' hyperthyroidism and ophthalmopathy. RNA transcripts served as the template for amplifying TCR beta CDR3 regions. HTBI primers drove first-round RT-PCR of the TCR CDR3. TCRdb fed the multiplex PCR reads into MiXCR, producing one record per CDR3 protein. The sample shows 380,000 or so distinct CDR3 sequences, around 13% of them seen only once. The germline V gene has CDR1 KGHDR and CDR2 SFDVKD. The V end lost 0 bases, the J end lost 0 bases, and 9 bases lay between the germline ends. The CDR3 length is 16 residues.

The V call is TRBV24-1, the J call TRBJ2-3; D is unclear. This receptor was obtained from a woman under 40 with Graves' hyperthyroidism. Sequencing was performed on blood. CDR3 bases: TGTGCCACCAGTGATTTGGGCGGACCTAGCACAGATACGCAGTATTTT. This encodes CATSDLGGPSTDTQYF.